These 11 T cell receptor beta chains came from one sample sequenced in a study of identical twins. TCRdb processed the 5' RACE reads anew with MiXCR; each CDR3 protein has one entry. This sample yields approximately 680,000 distinct CDR3 sequences, of which less than 9% are seen a single time; 1.6% belongs to the top ten. These same records also appear under a second study, on yellow fever vaccine responses in identical twins.

Sequenced sample: PBMCs. The receptors were gathered from a woman in her late teens or twenties in good health.

The chain recombines TRBV7-9 with TRBJ2-3; D call uncertain. The CDR3 totals 15 residues. CDR1 is SEHNR and CDR2 is FQNEAQ in the germline V gene (reference sequence). V was cut by 1 base and J by 2 bases, with 10 bases left in between. In DNA, the CDR3 is TGTGCCAGCAGCTTAGGTTTAGCAAACACAGATACGCAGTATTTT. This codes for CASSLGLANTDTQYF.

This clonotype was seen repeatedly, ten times or more. J is TRBJ1-5 and V is TRBV29-1, with D hard to call. V was shortened by 4 bases and J by 0 bases, with 4 bases between the two germline ends. The length of the CDR3 is 12 residues. Germline CDR1 and CDR2: SQVTM and ANQGSEA. The CDR3 bases are TGCAGCGTTGGATTTAGCAATCAGCCCCAGCATTTT. Its translation is CSVGFSNQPQHF. The variable domain in full, with the rest retrieved from reference TRBV29-1 and TRBJ1-5, is SAVISQKPSRDICQRGTSLTIQCQVDSQVTMMFWYRQQPGQSLTLIATANQGSEATYESGFVIDKFPISRPNLTFSTLTVSNMSPEDSSIYLCSVGFSNQPQHFGDGTRLSIL.

This clonotype appeared many times. The gene calls are TRBV29-1 and TRBJ2-1, with a possible D match to TRBD1 (6 bases). The CDR3 spans 17 residues. Germline V CDR1 and CDR2: SQVTM, ANQGSEA. V was cut by 4 bases and J by 0 bases, with 19 bases left in between. The CDR3 DNA reads TGCAGCGTTGTAGACAGGTTCTTGTTTAGCTCCTACAATGAGCAGTTCTTC. Protein sequence: CSVVDRFLFSSYNEQFF.

This clonotype was seen more than once but under ten times. The chain has TRBV5-1 and TRBJ1-6; D unclear. Between the trimmed V and J ends, which lost 0 bases and 3 bases, there was a span of 7 bases. Germline V gene data show CDR1 as SGHRS and CDR2 as YFSETQ. CDR3 length: 15 residues. CDR3 sequence reads: CASSLDGRYNSPLHF. The CDR3 DNA is TGCGCCAGCAGCTTGGATGGACGCTATAATTCACCCCTCCACTTT.

This clonotype showed up just a few times. The rearrangement links TRBV15 to TRBJ1-3; D unclear. This CDR3 spans 14 amino acids. In germline, CDR1 is LNHNV, CDR2 YYDKDF (reference sequence). V lost 6 bases, J lost 0 bases, and 9 bases lay in between. The CDR3 is CATSALNSGNTIYF. The CDR3 region has the DNA TGTGCCACCAGTGCTCTGAACTCTGGAAACACCATATATTTT.

The chain has TRBV12-3 or TRBV12-4 and TRBJ1-4; maybe TRBD1 (5 bases). The V gene lost 6 bases and the J gene lost 8 bases, with 13 bases spanning the gap. The CDR3 is 13 amino acids. The CDR3 sequence: CASRIQEGEKLFF. DNA for the CDR3: TGTGCCAGCAGGATACAGGAGGGGGAAAAACTGTTTTTT.

This clonotype was seen only a few times. V is TRBV5-6 and J is TRBJ1-2, with D unresolved. Trimming cost V 4 bases and J 1 base, with 11 bases left between them. This CDR3 has 14 residues. The germline V gene encodes CDR1 SGHDT and CDR2 YYEEEE. CDR3 DNA sequence: TGTGCCAGCAGCCTCGGGAAGAATAACTATGGCTACACCTTC. Amino acids: CASSLGKNNYGYTF.

The gene calls are TRBV28 and TRBJ1-5, with 7 bases aligning to TRBD1. V was clipped by 3 bases and J by 2 bases; unmatched bases: 10. There are 17 residues in the CDR3. Germline V gene data show CDR1 as MDHEN and CDR2 as SYDVKM. In DNA, the CDR3 is TGTGCCAGCAGTTTTATATCAGGGGGTTTTGGCAATCAGCCCCAGCATTTT. As protein: CASSFISGGFGNQPQHF.

A note on this clonotype: At one of its ends the junction is not consistent with the germline gene, which may arise from a read error. The J gene is TRBJ1-2, the V gene TRBV3-1; no reliable D call. The CDR3 is 15 amino acids. Germline lookup yields CDR1 LGHDT and CDR2 YNNKEL (reference sequence). CDR3 in amino acids: CASCQDTDNYYGYTF. The CDR3 region has the DNA TGTGCCAGCTGCCAAGACACCGATAATTACTATGGCTACACCTTC.

V usage is TRBV5-1 and J usage is TRBJ2-2; TRBD1 matches 8 bases. J gave up 5 bases and V 4 bases, and 7 bases lay outside the gene matches. Germline V gene sequence: CDR1 SGHRS, CDR2 YFSETQ. The CDR3 is 15 amino acids. CDR3 in DNA: TGCGCCAGCAGCACCGCAGGGGGCCGGACCGGGGAGCTGTTTTTT. This translates into CASSTAGGRTGELFF.

The genes are TRBV12-3 or TRBV12-4 and TRBJ2-4; 7 nucleotides align to TRBD2. V trimming: 3 bases; J trimming: 8 bases; junction bases outside the gene matches: 7. The CDR3 is 14 amino acids. CDR3 DNA: TGTGCCAGCAGTTTCGGGGAGGGTCAGGACATTCAGTACTTC. The encoded protein is CASSFGEGQDIQYF.